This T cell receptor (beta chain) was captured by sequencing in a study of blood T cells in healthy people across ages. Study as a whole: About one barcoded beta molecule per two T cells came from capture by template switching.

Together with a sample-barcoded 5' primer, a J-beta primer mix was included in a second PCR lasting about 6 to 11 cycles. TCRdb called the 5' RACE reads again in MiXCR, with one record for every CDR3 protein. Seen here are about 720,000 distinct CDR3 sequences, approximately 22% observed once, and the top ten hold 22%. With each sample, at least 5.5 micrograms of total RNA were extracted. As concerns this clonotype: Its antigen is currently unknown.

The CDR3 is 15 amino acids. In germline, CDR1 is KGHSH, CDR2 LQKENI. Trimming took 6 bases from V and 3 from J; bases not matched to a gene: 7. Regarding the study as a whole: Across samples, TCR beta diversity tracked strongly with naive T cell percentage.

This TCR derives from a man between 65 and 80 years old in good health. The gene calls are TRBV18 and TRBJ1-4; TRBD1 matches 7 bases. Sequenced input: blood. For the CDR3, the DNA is TGTGCCAGCTCCCGTGGACAGGCCCCTAATGAAAAACTGTTTTTT. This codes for CASSRGQAPNEKLFF.